Listed below are T cell receptor beta chains from one sample, sequenced in a study of CD8+CD57+ T cells in acquired aplastic anemia. One entry per CDR3 protein results from TCRdb running MiXCR on the reads. This table has about half a million distinct CDR3 sequences, around 32% appearing once. Sequencing input: sorted CD4+, CD8+, or CD8+CD57+ T cells (not recorded which) from PBMCs. Every receptor here comes from a human donor with aplastic anemia. The CDR3 runs from the conserved cysteine through the conserved F or W. The D gene is left open where the match is weak. Clone size is not always given. Where it is, it says once, few, many or a class for expanded clones.

abundance	d_gene	j_gene	len	v_gene	CDR3nt	CDR3aa
few	-	TRBJ1-6	15	TRBV7-2	TGTGCCAGCGGCTTTCAGCCGGTCGATAATTCACCCCTCCACTTT	CASGFQPVDNSPLHF
-	TRBD2	TRBJ2-1	19	TRBV7-9	TGTGCCAGCAGCCTGGGACTTGGTAGCGGGTCCCTCTCCTACAATGAGCAGTTCTTC	CASSLGLGSGSLSYNEQFF
-	TRBD1	TRBJ2-4	17	TRBV7-9	TGTGCCAGCAGCAGAACCGGGACAGCCAAAGCCAAAAACATTCAGTACTTC	CASSRTGTAKAKNIQYF
many	-	TRBJ1-3	15	TRBV20-1	TGCAGTGCTAGGGACGGCCACAGAGGGGGAAACACCATATATTTT	CSARDGHRGGNTIYF
-	TRBD1	TRBJ1-2	14	TRBV29-1	TGCAGCGTTGGGAGGACAGGGGGCGACTATGGCTACACCTTC	CSVGRTGGDYGYTF
-	-	TRBJ1-2	13	TRBV15	TGTGCCACCAGCAGAGGCCAGGGCGGTGGAAACACCTTC	CATSRGQGGGNTF
once	TRBD1	TRBJ2-1	15	TRBV19	TGTGCCAGCAGAACGGGACAGGTCTCCTACAATGAGCAGTTCTTC	CASRTGQVSYNEQFF
-	-	TRBJ2-1	15	TRBV7-3	TGTGCCAGCAGCCTCGGATGGGGGGCGTACAATGAGCAGTTCTTC	CASSLGWGAYNEQFF
-	-	TRBJ1-1	15	TRBV24-1	TGTGCCACCAGTGATTGGGCAGGGAGGAACACTGAAGCTTTCTTT	CATSDWAGRNTEAFF
many	-	TRBJ1-2	13	TRBV29-1	TGCAGCGTTGGCCGCAAGGGTGGGTATGGCTACACCTTC	CSVGRKGGYGYTF
-	-	TRBJ2-7	13	TRBV10-3	TGTGCCATCAGTGAGTCCGTCTTCTACGAGCAGTACTTC	CAISESVFYEQYF
many	-	TRBJ1-1	12	TRBV20-1	TGCAGTGCTAGATGGCAGCACACTGAAGCTTTCTTT	CSARWQHTEAFF
many	-	TRBJ2-1	13	TRBV24-1	TGTGCCACCCCTGACTACGAACAGTATGAGCAGTTCTTC	CATPDYEQYEQFF
few	-	TRBJ2-7	15	TRBV2	TGTGCCAGCAGTTATGTTGGAGGGCCGGAGGACGAGCAGTACTTC	CASSYVGGPEDEQYF
-	-	TRBJ2-2	15	TRBV5-1	TGCGCCAGCACCCTGCTGGGGGGGAACACCGGGGAGCTGTTTTTT	CASTLLGGNTGELFF
many	TRBD1	TRBJ1-1	12	TRBV2	TGTGCCAGCGCACAGGGGGACTCTGAAGCTTTCTTT	CASAQGDSEAFF
-	TRBD1	TRBJ1-2	15	TRBV7-6	TGTGCCAGCAGCCCATTAGGGACAGGGAGAGTCGGCTACACCTTC	CASSPLGTGRVGYTF
-	-	TRBJ1-2	13	TRBV3-1	TGTGCCAGCAGCCAGGGGGGGGGCTATGGCTACACCTTC	CASSQGGGYGYTF
few	-	TRBJ1-1	13	TRBV20-1	TGCGGTGCTAGCAAGGGGTGGGACACTGAAGCTTTCTTT	CGASKGWDTEAFF
-	-	TRBJ1-1	15	TRBV18	TGTGCCAGCTCACTCGCCGGACACGGGGCCACTGAAGCTTTCTTT	CASSLAGHGATEAFF
-	-	TRBJ2-1	16	TRBV11-2	TGTGCCACCAACGCGGACAGTTCTAGGTCCTACAATGAGCAGTTCTTC	CATNADSSRSYNEQFF
-	-	TRBJ2-2	14	TRBV9	TGTGCCAGCAGCGTAGAAGGGGACACCGGGGAGCTGTTTTTT	CASSVEGDTGELFF
many	-	TRBJ1-4	13	TRBV19	TGTGCCAGTAGTTCCCAGGGGACTGAAAAACTGTTTTTT	CASSSQGTEKLFF
-	TRBD1	TRBJ1-2	17	TRBV12-3/TRBV12-4	TGTGCCAGCAAGCTCCCGGGACAGGGGGCTTCCTTCGGGGGCTACACCTTC	CASKLPGQGASFGGYTF
many	TRBD1	TRBJ1-5	13	TRBV29-1	TGCAGCGTGGGGACAGGGGGCGATCAGCCCCAGCATTTT	CSVGTGGDQPQHF
few	-	TRBJ2-1	14	TRBV20-1	TGCAGTGCTTTTCGACTGGTCTCCTACAATGAGCAGTTCTTC	CSAFRLVSYNEQFF
-	TRBD1	TRBJ1-2	14	TRBV20-1	TGCAGTGCTCCGCCCGATACAGGGGCGGTCGGCTACACCTTC	CSAPPDTGAVGYTF
few	-	TRBJ2-7	16	TRBV4-2	TGTGCCAGCAGCCCCACATCGGGGAGTGGTGACTACGAGCAGTACTTC	CASSPTSGSGDYEQYF
few	TRBD2	TRBJ2-7	13	TRBV2	TGTGCCAGCAGTCGAGCGGGGGTCTACGAGCAGTACTTC	CASSRAGVYEQYF
-	-	TRBJ1-2	15	TRBV12-3/TRBV12-4	TGTGCCAGCAGCCCACTCTTAAGTTCCGACTATGGCTACACCTTC	CASSPLLSSDYGYTF
-	TRBD2	TRBJ2-1	15	TRBV4-3	TGCGCCAGCAGCCTTACCGGGGGGGAGTACAATGAGCAGTTCTTC	CASSLTGGEYNEQFF
few	-	TRBJ1-2	15	TRBV20-1	TGCAGTGCTAGACCTGGGACTTCTCGTAACTATGGCTACACCTTC	CSARPGTSRNYGYTF
-	-	TRBJ1-1	14	TRBV20-1	TGCAGTGCACAATCTGGGGCAGCGAACACTGAAGCTTTCTTT	CSAQSGAANTEAFF
few	-	TRBJ2-7	14	TRBV4-1	TGCGCCAGCAGCCGCATGGGGGGAGCCTACGAGCAGTACTTC	CASSRMGGAYEQYF
many	-	TRBJ2-2	13	TRBV19	TGTGCCAGTAGTATTAACTTCTCCGGGGAGCTGTTTTTT	CASSINFSGELFF
-	-	TRBJ1-6	13	TRBV2	TGTGCCAGCAGCGACGAGTATAATTCACCCCTCCACTTT	CASSDEYNSPLHF
-	-	TRBJ1-2	13	TRBV30	TGTGCCGGGGGCCGTGCACTTAACTATGGCTACACCTTC	CAGGRALNYGYTF
-	TRBD2	TRBJ2-1	14	TRBV15	TGTGCCACCAGCAGAGCTAGCGGGAGTAATGAGCAGTTCTTC	CATSRASGSNEQFF
-	TRBD1	TRBJ1-2	15	TRBV30	TGTGCCTGGAGACACCGCCAGGGGGCTAACTATGGCTACACCTTC	CAWRHRQGANYGYTF
few	-	TRBJ1-4	16	TRBV2	TGTGCCAGCAGTTCCCACGGGGGTACGGTGGGTGAAAAACTGTTTTTT	CASSSHGGTVGEKLFF
many	-	TRBJ1-2	13	TRBV9	TGTGCCAGCAGCCCCCCCAGGAGGAATGGCTACACCTTC	CASSPPRRNGYTF
-	-	TRBJ2-1	11	TRBV20-1	TGCAGTGTTAGCTCCTACAATGAGCAGTTCTTC	CSVSSYNEQFF
many	-	TRBJ1-4	15	TRBV25-1	TGTGCCAGCAGTGAATACGAACAGGGTAGGGAAAAACTGTTTTTT	CASSEYEQGREKLFF
-	-	TRBJ2-1	15	TRBV19	TGTGCCAGTAGTATAGGGACGGCCTCCTACAATGAGCAGTTCTTC	CASSIGTASYNEQFF
many	-	TRBJ1-2	13	TRBV10-3	TGTGCCATCAGTGGCGTCAGCAACTATGGCTACACCTTC	CAISGVSNYGYTF
-	TRBD1	TRBJ2-7	15	TRBV4-3	TGCGCCAGCAGCCCCTCATCTCAGGGGGCCTACGAGCAGTACTTC	CASSPSSQGAYEQYF
-	TRBD1	TRBJ2-7	14	TRBV9	TGTGCCAGCAGCGTTTTTGACAGGGGGCGCGAGCAGTACTTC	CASSVFDRGREQYF
once	-	TRBJ1-6	15	TRBV2	TGTGCCAGCATCGCACAGGCGGGCTTGAGTTCACCCCTCCACTTT	CASIAQAGLSSPLHF
-	-	TRBJ1-1	14	TRBV11-2	TGTGCCAGCAGCCCTGGCGGGGGAAGGGCTGAAGCTTTCTTT	CASSPGGGRAEAFF
once	TRBD1	TRBJ2-7	14	TRBV6-2/TRBV6-3	TGTGCCAGCAGACTAGACAGGGGGCCGTACGAGCAGTACTTC	CASRLDRGPYEQYF
-	-	TRBJ2-5	16	TRBV7-2	TGTGCCAGCAGCTTAGCCTCTAGCGAAGTCCAAGAGACCCAGTACTTC	CASSLASSEVQETQYF
-	-	TRBJ1-4	13	TRBV12-3/TRBV12-4	TGTGCCAGCAGTCCGGGACGAAGTGAAAAACTGTTTTTT	CASSPGRSEKLFF
many	-	TRBJ2-4	14	TRBV15	TGTGCCACCAGCACCAGAGTAGCCAAAAACATTCAGTACTTC	CATSTRVAKNIQYF
-	TRBD2	TRBJ2-2	15	TRBV7-9	TGTGCCACCAGGACTAGCGGGAGTGGCACCGGGGAGCTGTTTTTT	CATRTSGSGTGELFF
few	TRBD1	TRBJ2-1	13	TRBV10-3	TGTGCCATCAGCCCCGGGACAGCAGATGAGCAGTTCTTC	CAISPGTADEQFF
-	TRBD2	TRBJ2-3	15	TRBV2	TGTGCCAGCAGCGTACTAGCGGGGTTTGCAGATACGCAGTATTTT	CASSVLAGFADTQYF
few	-	TRBJ1-1	14	TRBV6-5	TGTGCCAGCAGTTACTCGCGCTTATGGCCGAATAGTTTCTTT	CASSYSRLWPNSFF
many	-	TRBJ2-3	13	TRBV20-1	TGCAGTGCTAGAGGGGATAGCACAGATACGCAGTATTTT	CSARGDSTDTQYF
-	-	TRBJ1-5	15	TRBV19	TGTGCCAGTAGTATCGCGGCAGGGAGCAATCAGCCCCAGCATTTT	CASSIAAGSNQPQHF
many	-	TRBJ1-3	14	TRBV20-1	TGCAGTGCTAGATTGGGGGCTAGAGGAAACACCATATATTTT	CSARLGARGNTIYF